A single sample is the source of the 20 T cell receptor beta chains below, sequenced in a study of blood T cells in healthy people across ages. With a J-beta primer mix and a sample-barcoded 5' primer, a second PCR ran about 7 to 12 cycles. TCRdb reprocessed the 5' RACE reads via MiXCR and lists one record per CDR3 protein. The sample holds approximately 1.5 million distinct CDR3 sequences, under 55% seen once. Sequenced material: blood. The receptors were sampled from a woman between 18 and 30 years old in good health.

This clonotype has a handful of counts. The V and J genes are TRBV7-8 and TRBJ2-7; D perhaps matches TRBD2 (6 bases). The CDR3 covers 14 residues. The germline gives CDR1 SGHVS, CDR2 FQNEAQ. The V gene lost 1 base and the J gene lost 7 bases, with 14 bases spanning the gap. CDR3 in DNA: TGTGCCAGCAGCTTAGTAACTTCCGGGGGAGAGCAGTACTTC. It yields the protein CASSLVTSGGEQYF.

This clonotype was seen a few times. The chain couples TRBV7-9 to TRBJ1-2; TRBD1 agrees at 11 bases. Germline V gives CDR1 SEHNR, CDR2 FQNEAQ (reference sequence). The CDR3 sequence is 15 residues long. The V gene end was trimmed by 4 bases and the J gene end by 5 bases; junction bases not matched to a gene: 6. The CDR3 protein is CASSSGQGAWYGYTF. The CDR3 coding sequence is TGTGCCAGCAGCTCCGGACAGGGGGCTTGGTATGGCTACACCTTC.

The CDR3 DNA is TGCGCCAGCGACAGGGGTGCTAATGAAAAACTGTTTTTT. This translates into CASDRGANEKLFF. The V and J genes are TRBV4-3 and TRBJ1-4; 8 bases fit TRBD1. CDR1 and CDR2 from the germline V gene are LGHNA and YSLEER. The CDR3 consists of 13 residues. V was clipped by 8 bases and J by 3 bases; unmatched bases: 2.

This chain links TRBV18 with TRBJ2-1; D uncertain. The V and J ends lost 6 bases and 2 bases respectively, with 8 bases between them. This CDR3 has 13 residues. Germline lookup yields CDR1 KGHSH and CDR2 LQKENI. The CDR3: CASSDVTYNEQFF. The CDR3 coding sequence is TGTGCCAGCTCGGACGTAACCTACAATGAGCAGTTCTTC.

J is TRBJ2-7 and V is TRBV20-1; 11 nucleotides align to TRBD1. CDR3 length equals 14 residues. Looked up from germline, CDR1 is DFQATT and CDR2 is SNEGSKA (reference sequence). J gave up 5 bases and V 6 bases, and 9 bases lay outside the gene matches. The CDR3, as DNA: TGCAGTGCATCGGCTGGGACAGGGGGTAACGAGCAGTACTTC. As protein: CSASAGTGGNEQYF.

The chain is built from TRBV20-1 and TRBJ2-3; a weak D match, TRBD2 (5 bases). Germline lookup yields CDR1 DFQATT and CDR2 SNEGSKA (reference sequence). The ends were cut back, 3 bases at V and 2 bases at J, with 15 bases in the middle. This CDR3 comprises 15 residues. The CDR3 region is CSARKAEVNTDTQYF. DNA for the CDR3: TGCAGTGCTAGGAAAGCGGAAGTGAACACAGATACGCAGTATTTT.

This clonotype was counted between two and nine times. The chain carries TRBV6-5 and TRBJ1-5, with TRBD1 as a possible D gene (5 bases). The germline gives CDR1 MNHEY, CDR2 SVGAGI. Deletions cut 2 bases from V and 9 bases from J, with 8 bases between. This CDR3 contains 12 residues. CDR3 in DNA: TGTGCCAGCAGTTACGGGGCTGGGCCCCAGCATTTT. The encoded protein is CASSYGAGPQHF.

V gene TRBV5-6 combines with J gene TRBJ2-3; the D gene is possibly TRBD2 (5 bases). The CDR3 totals 16 residues. Per the germline V gene, CDR1 is SGHDT and CDR2 is YYEEEE. The V end lost 4 bases, the J end lost 1 base, and 16 bases lay between the germline ends. The CDR3 bases are TGTGCCAGCAGCCCCATAGCGACGAGGGGCACAGATACGCAGTATTTT. This encodes CASSPIATRGTDTQYF.

The chain carries TRBV5-1 and TRBJ1-1; 9 nucleotides agree with TRBD1. V lost 4 bases to trimming and J lost 6 bases; unmatched junction nucleotides: 10. The CDR3 spans 15 residues. Per germline, CDR1 SGHRS and CDR2 YFSETQ. In DNA form, the CDR3 reads TGCGCCAGCAGCGGTCGGACAGGGGTGGACGCTGAAGCTTTCTTT. Translating gives CASSGRTGVDAEAFF.

The J gene is TRBJ1-4, the V gene TRBV12-3 or TRBV12-4; 8 bases map to TRBD1. Trimming removed 6 bases from V and 6 bases from J; junction bases left unmatched: 15. This CDR3 region has 17 residues. The CDR3 spells CASRGLGDRPSDEKLFF. CDR3 nucleotides: TGTGCCAGCAGGGGGCTTGGGGACAGGCCAAGTGATGAAAAACTGTTTTTT.

This clonotype was counted between two and nine times. The chain joins TRBV7-2 to TRBJ2-1; 9 bases line up with TRBD2. This CDR3 is built from 17 residues. The germline V gene has CDR1 SGHTA and CDR2 FQGNSA. With 5 bases clipped from V and 3 bases from J, the junction kept 11 bases outside the gene matches. The CDR3 nucleotides read TGTGCCAGCAGCAAAAGTTGGACTAGCGACTTCTACAATGAGCAGTTCTTC. Translation gives CASSKSWTSDFYNEQFF.

This clonotype occurred a few times. This rearrangement joins TRBV7-2 to TRBJ2-1, with TRBD2 matching over 12 bases. Trimming cost V 1 base and J 9 bases; bases outside gene matches: 4. In germline, CDR1 is SGHTA, CDR2 FQGNSA. CDR3 length: 15 amino acids. The CDR3 protein is CASSLVWTSGIEQFF. CDR3 nucleotides: TGTGCCAGCAGCTTAGTTTGGACTAGCGGGATTGAGCAGTTCTTC.

The genes are TRBV20-1 and TRBJ1-4; D not certain. This CDR3 spans 14 amino acids. The germline V gene has CDR1 DFQATT and CDR2 SNEGSKA (reference sequence). Trimming cost V 5 bases and J 0 bases, with 10 bases left between them. The CDR3 sequence is CSASQDATNEKLFF. The CDR3 DNA follows: TGCAGTGCTTCCCAAGATGCAACTAATGAAAAACTGTTTTTT.

This rearrangement joins TRBV6-1 to TRBJ2-3, with D possibly TRBD2 on 6 matching bases. Per germline, CDR1 MNHNS and CDR2 SASEGT. The V and J ends lost 8 bases and 2 bases respectively, with 8 bases between them. This CDR3 region has 12 residues. In nucleotides, the CDR3 is TGTGCCAGCGGCGGGAACACAGATACGCAGTATTTT. Encoded protein: CASGGNTDTQYF.

The genes are TRBV27 and TRBJ2-1; a weak D match, TRBD1 (6 bases). Between the trimmed V and J ends, which lost 5 bases and 13 bases, there was a span of 21 bases. This CDR3 is built from 14 residues. Germline V CDR1 and CDR2: MNHEY, SMNVEV (reference sequence). The CDR3 reads CASSPQGFGETQFF. In DNA form, the CDR3 reads TGTGCCAGCAGTCCCCAGGGGTTCGGGGAGACCCAGTTCTTC.

A remark on this clonotype: Mismatch with germline at one junction end may stem from a read error. The chain couples TRBV18 to TRBJ2-5; D is uncertain. Germline V CDR1 and CDR2: KGHSH, LQKENI. This CDR3 is built from 13 residues. Written as DNA, the CDR3 is TGTACCAGCTCACCACCGGCCTCAGAGACCCAGTACTTC. It translates to CTSSPPASETQYF.

This clonotype has more than one count but fewer than ten. The V call is TRBV29-1, the J call TRBJ2-3; a possible D gene is TRBD2 (5 bases). Germline loops: CDR1 SQVTM, CDR2 ANQGSEA. The CDR3 extends over 14 amino acids. The V end was cut by 6 bases, the J end by 2 bases, with 15 bases between. The CDR3, as DNA: TGCAGCGTCCCAAGGAGTAGCGTCACAGATACGCAGTATTTT. Its protein is CSVPRSSVTDTQYF.

In regard to this clonotype: The junction differs from germline at one of its ends, possibly a read error. The genes are TRBV20-1 and TRBJ2-7; D unclear. The germline gives CDR1 DFQATT, CDR2 SNEGSKA (reference sequence). The CDR3 spans 14 residues. CDR3 protein: CSARVGSLTYEQYF. The CDR3 nucleotides are TGCAGTGCCAGAGTAGGGTCATTGACCTACGAGCAGTACTTC.

This rearrangement joins TRBV13 to TRBJ1-6; D is possibly TRBD1 (5 bases). Germline lookup yields CDR1 PRHDT and CDR2 FYEKMQ (reference sequence). V gave up 6 bases and J gave up 6 bases, with 12 bases separating them. The CDR3 covers 14 residues. The CDR3 DNA sequence: TGTGCCAGCAGGGTTGAGGGACGTAATTCACCCCTCCACTTT. Protein: CASRVEGRNSPLHF.

The CDR3 DNA reads as TGTGCCAGCAGCGACACCATTGGGCGATCCTACGAGCAGTACTTC. Translating gives CASSDTIGRSYEQYF. The V gene is TRBV9, the J gene TRBJ2-7; no firm D call. Trimming shortened V by 3 bases and J by 1 base, and 14 bases separated the two germline ends. The CDR3 is 15 amino acids. Germline V gene data show CDR1 as SGDLS and CDR2 as YYNGEE. Variable domain in full (rest from reference TRBV9 and TRBJ2-7): DSGVTQTPKHLITATGQRVTLRCSPRSGDLSVYWYQQSLDQGLQFLIQYYNGEERAKGNILERFSAQQFPDLHSELNLSSLELGDSALYFCASSDTIGRSYEQYFGPGTRLTVT.